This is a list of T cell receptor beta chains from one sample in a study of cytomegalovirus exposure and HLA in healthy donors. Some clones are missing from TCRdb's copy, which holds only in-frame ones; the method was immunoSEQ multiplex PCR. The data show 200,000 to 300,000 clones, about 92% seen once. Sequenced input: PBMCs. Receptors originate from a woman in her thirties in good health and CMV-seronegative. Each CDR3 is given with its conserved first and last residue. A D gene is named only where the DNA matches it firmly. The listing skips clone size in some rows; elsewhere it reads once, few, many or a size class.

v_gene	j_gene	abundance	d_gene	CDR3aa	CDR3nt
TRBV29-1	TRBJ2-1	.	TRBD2	CSVEGLARNEQFF	TGCAGCGTTGAAGGACTAGCCCGCAATGAGCAGTTCTTC
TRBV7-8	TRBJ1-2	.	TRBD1	CASGTRAQGVGGYTF	TGTGCCAGCGGGACTAGGGCACAGGGGGTGGGTGGCTACACCTTC
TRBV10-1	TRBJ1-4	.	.	CASSIRTRATNEKLFF	TGCGCCAGCAGTATCAGGACTCGAGCAACTAATGAAAAACTGTTTTTT
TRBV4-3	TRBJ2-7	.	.	CASSQEQGLTYEQYF	TGCGCCAGCAGCCAAGAACAAGGCTTGACCTACGAGCAGTACTTC
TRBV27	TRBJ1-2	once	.	CASGSDSSMSGGYTF	TGTGCCAGCGGGTCCGACAGTTCAATGTCGGGGGGCTACACCTTC
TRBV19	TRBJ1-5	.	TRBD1	CASTGTGFFQPQHF	TGTGCCAGTACCGGGACAGGGTTTTTTCAGCCCCAGCATTTT
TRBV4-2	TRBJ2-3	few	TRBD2	CASSLLGTSGGASTDTQYF	TGTGCCAGCAGCCTGCTAGGGACTAGCGGGGGAGCTAGCACAGATACGCAGTATTTT
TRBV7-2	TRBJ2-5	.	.	CASSSGLQETQYF	TGTGCCAGCAGCTCGGGACTTCAAGAGACCCAGTACTTC
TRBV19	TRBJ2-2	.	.	CASSSDYTGELFF	TGTGCCAGTAGTTCGGACTACACCGGGGAGCTGTTTTTT
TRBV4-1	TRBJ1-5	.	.	CASSQLSTGDQPQHF	TGCGCCAGCAGCCAACTTTCGACCGGTGATCAGCCCCAGCATTTT
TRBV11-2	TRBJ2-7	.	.	CASSQVGVPSGYEQYF	TGTGCCAGCAGCCAGGTCGGGGTTCCTTCGGGTTACGAGCAGTACTTC
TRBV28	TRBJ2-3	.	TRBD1	CASSLLDRERDTQYF	TGTGCCAGCAGTTTATTGGACAGGGAACGGGATACGCAGTATTTT
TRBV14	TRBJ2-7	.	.	CASSQGAGMLYEQYF	TGTGCCAGCAGCCAAGGGGCAGGTATGCTCTACGAGCAGTACTTC
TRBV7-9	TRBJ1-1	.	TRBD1	CASSLEGQKNTEAFF	TGTGCCAGCAGCTTAGAGGGACAGAAAAACACTGAAGCTTTCTTT
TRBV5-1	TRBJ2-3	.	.	CASSQTRNTDTQYF	TGCGCCAGCAGCCAGACTAGGAATACAGATACGCAGTATTTT
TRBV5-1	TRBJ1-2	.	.	CASSLAGTNYGYTF	TGCGCCAGCAGCTTGGCCGGGACAAACTATGGCTACACCTTC
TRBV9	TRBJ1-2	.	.	CASSNRGGRYGYTF	TGTGCCAGCAGCAACCGAGGGGGTAGATATGGCTACACCTTC
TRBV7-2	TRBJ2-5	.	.	CASSPPETQYF	TGTGCCAGCAGCCCCCCAGAGACCCAGTACTTC
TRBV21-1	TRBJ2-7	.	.	CARLQGIAHEQYF	TGTGCCAGACTACAGGGGATAGCGCACGAGCAGTACTTC
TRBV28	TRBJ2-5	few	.	CASSAPQGWGETQYF	TGTGCCAGCAGTGCCCCGCAAGGGTGGGGGGAGACCCAGTACTTC
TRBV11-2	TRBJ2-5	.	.	CASSLVYRVGETQYF	TGTGCCAGCAGCTTAGTTTACAGGGTCGGAGAGACCCAGTACTTC
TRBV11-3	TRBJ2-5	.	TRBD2	CASSPRSSGGQETQYF	TGTGCCAGCAGCCCCCGGTCTAGCGGTGGACAAGAGACCCAGTACTTC